The TCR beta chain described here comes from a study of cytomegalovirus exposure and HLA in healthy donors. Germline V gives CDR1 MGHDK, CDR2 SYGVNS. This CDR3 has 16 amino acids. V dropped 4 bases and J dropped 7; count of bases not matched to a gene: 8. In regard to this clone: No antigen is known for it.

At collection, donors were nominally healthy, but unrecorded immune exposures were probable. Primers for the PCR totalled 60 Vbeta and 13 Jbeta. Data came from immunoSEQ multiplex PCR; TCRdb stores just in-frame clones and leaves some out. Here the sample table reports around 34,000 clones. Study observations and caveats: In vitro assays verified that a few CMV-associated chains recognized CMV antigens specifically. Cytomegalovirus association was assigned to about 150 TCR beta chains.

The sequencing input was PBMCs. This clonotype originated in a woman between 35 and 50 years old in good health and CMV-seropositive. The J gene is TRBJ1-4, the V gene TRBV25-1; 11 nucleotides match TRBD1. The CDR3 loop is CASSGVLGTGGEKLFF. CDR3 bases: TGTGCCAGCAGTGGCGTCCTGGGGACAGGGGGTGAAAAACTGTTTTTT.